This T cell receptor beta chain came from a study of radiotherapy plus CTLA-4 blockade in lung cancer. Study outcomes and limitations: Radiotherapy with ipilimumab was followed by blood expansion of tumor-derived clones.

The table came from immunoSEQ multiplex PCR; TCRdb's copy has only in-frame clones and leaves some out. The sample contains some 110,000 clones, 70% to 85% of which appear only once. CDR1 is SGHNT and CDR2 is YYREEE in the germline V gene (reference sequence). The germline V and J ends were trimmed by 4 bases and 0 bases, with 14 bases remaining between them. This CDR3 region has 15 residues. Turning to this clone: The antigen remains unidentified.

The gene calls are TRBV5-4 and TRBJ2-7, with D maybe TRBD2 (5 bases). The sample in question was peripheral blood, obtained from a patient treated with radiotherapy plus ipilimumab. The source of this sequence is a human donor with non-small cell lung cancer that progressed on radiotherapy plus ipilimumab. Some clones in this sample may be carry-over from other donors' samples. The CDR3 DNA reads TGTGCCAGCAGCATGGCTAGCAGAAGCTCCTACGAGCAGTACTTC. Amino acid sequence: CASSMASRSSYEQYF.